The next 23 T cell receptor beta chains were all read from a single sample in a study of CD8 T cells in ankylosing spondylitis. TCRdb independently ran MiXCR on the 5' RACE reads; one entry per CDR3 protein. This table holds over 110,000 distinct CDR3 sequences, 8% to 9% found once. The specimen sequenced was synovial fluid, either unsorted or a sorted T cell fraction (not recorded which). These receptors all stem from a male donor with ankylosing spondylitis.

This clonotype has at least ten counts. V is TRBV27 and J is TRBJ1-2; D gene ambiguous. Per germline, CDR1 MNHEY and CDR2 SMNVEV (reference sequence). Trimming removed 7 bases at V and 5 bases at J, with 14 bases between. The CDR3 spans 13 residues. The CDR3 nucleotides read TGTGCCAGCACCCCCGGCGTAGGGTATGGCTACACCTTC. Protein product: CASTPGVGYGYTF.

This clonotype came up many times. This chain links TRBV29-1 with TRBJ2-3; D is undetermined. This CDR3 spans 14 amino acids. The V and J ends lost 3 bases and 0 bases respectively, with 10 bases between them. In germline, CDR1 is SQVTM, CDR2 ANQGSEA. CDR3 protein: CSVEQSPSTDTQYF. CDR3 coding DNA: TGCAGCGTTGAGCAAAGCCCTAGCACAGATACGCAGTATTTT.

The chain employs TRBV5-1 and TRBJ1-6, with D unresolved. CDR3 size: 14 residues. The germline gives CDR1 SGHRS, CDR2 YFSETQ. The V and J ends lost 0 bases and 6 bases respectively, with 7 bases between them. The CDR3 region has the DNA TGCGCCAGCAGCTTGGGACAAGCTAATTCACCCCTCCACTTT. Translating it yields CASSLGQANSPLHF.

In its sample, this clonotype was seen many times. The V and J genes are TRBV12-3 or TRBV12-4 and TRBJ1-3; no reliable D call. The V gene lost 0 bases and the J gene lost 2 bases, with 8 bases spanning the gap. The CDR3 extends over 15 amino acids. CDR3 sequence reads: CASSLAGKAGNTIYF. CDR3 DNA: TGTGCCAGCAGTTTAGCGGGAAAGGCTGGAAACACCATATATTTT.

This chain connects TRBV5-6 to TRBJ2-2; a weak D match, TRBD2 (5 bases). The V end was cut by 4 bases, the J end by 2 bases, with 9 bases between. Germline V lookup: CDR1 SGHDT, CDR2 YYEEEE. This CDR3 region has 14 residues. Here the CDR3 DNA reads TGTGCCAGCAGCCCTCGGGGAAACACCGGGGAGCTGTTTTTT. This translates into CASSPRGNTGELFF.

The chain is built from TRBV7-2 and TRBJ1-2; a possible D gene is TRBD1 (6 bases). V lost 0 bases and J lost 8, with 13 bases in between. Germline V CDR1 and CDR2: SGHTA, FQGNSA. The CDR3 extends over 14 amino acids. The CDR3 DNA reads TGTGCCAGCAGCTTAGCAGGGGGGAGTAGAGGCTACACCTTC. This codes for CASSLAGGSRGYTF.

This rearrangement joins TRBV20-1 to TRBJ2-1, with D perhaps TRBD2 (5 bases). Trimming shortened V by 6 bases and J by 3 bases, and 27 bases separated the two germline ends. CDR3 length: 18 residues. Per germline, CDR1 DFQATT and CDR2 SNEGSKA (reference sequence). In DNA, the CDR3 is TGCAGTGCGAGGACCTCTAGCTCCCTGACCCGGAGCTACAATGAGCAGTTCTTC. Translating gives CSARTSSSLTRSYNEQFF.

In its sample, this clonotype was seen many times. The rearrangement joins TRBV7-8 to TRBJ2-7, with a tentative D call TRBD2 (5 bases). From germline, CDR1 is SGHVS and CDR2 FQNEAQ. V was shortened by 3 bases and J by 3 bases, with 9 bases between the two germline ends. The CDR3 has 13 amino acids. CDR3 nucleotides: TGTGCCAGCAGCTTCGGGATCAACTACGAGCAGTACTTC. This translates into CASSFGINYEQYF.

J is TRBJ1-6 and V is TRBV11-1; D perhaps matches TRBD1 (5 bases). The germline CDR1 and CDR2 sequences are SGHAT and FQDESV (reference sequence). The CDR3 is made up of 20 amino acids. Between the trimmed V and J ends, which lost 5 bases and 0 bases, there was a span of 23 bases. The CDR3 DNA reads TGTGCCAGCAGCCCTAAAACCGGGCCTGGGGGAAGCTCCTATAATTCACCCCTCCACTTT. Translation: CASSPKTGPGGSSYNSPLHF. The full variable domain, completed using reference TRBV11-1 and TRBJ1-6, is EAEVAQSPRYKITEKSQAVAFWCDPISGHATLYWYRQILGQGPELLVQFQDESVVDDSQLPKDRFSAERLKGVDSTLKIQPAELGDSAMYLCASSPKTGPGGSSYNSPLHFGNGTRLTVT.

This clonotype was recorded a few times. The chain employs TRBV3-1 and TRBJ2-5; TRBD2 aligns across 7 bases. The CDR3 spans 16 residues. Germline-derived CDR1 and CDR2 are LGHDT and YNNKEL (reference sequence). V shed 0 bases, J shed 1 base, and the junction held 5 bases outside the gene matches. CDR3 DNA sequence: TGTGCCAGCAGCCAAGATTTGACTAGCCCCCAAGAGACCCAGTACTTC. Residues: CASSQDLTSPQETQYF.

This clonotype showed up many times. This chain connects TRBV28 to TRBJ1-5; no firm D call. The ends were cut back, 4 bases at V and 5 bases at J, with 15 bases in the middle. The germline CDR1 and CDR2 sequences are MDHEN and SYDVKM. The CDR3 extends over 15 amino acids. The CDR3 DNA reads TGTGCCAGCAGTTGGCCGGGGAGTGGGGATCAGCCCCAGCATTTT. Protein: CASSWPGSGDQPQHF.

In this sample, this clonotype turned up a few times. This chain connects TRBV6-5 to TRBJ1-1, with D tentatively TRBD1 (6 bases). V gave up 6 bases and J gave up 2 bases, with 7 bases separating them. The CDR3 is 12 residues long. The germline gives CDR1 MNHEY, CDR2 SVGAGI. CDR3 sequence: CASRGQNTEAFF. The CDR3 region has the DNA TGTGCCAGCAGGGGACAAAACACTGAAGCTTTCTTT.

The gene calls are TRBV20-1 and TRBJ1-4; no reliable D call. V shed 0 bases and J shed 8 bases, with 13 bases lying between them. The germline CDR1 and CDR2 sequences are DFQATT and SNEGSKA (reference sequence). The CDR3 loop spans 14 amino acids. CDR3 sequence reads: CSARDSRSGEKLFF. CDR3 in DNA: TGCAGTGCTAGAGATTCACGGTCGGGGGAAAAACTGTTTTTT.

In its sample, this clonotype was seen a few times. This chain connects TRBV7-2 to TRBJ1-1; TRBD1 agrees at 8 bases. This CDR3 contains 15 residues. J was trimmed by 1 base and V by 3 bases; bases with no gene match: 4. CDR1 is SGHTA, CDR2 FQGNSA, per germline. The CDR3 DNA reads TGTGCCAGCAGCTTTGGGGGGACAGGGAACACTGAAGCTTTCTTT. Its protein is CASSFGGTGNTEAFF.

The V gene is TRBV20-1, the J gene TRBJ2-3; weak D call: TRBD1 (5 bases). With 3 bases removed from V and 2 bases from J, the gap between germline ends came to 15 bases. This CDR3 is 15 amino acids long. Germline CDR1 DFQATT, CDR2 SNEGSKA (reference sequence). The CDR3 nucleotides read TGCAGTGCTAGTTCAGGGTTCGACCCCACAGATACGCAGTATTTT. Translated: CSASSGFDPTDTQYF.

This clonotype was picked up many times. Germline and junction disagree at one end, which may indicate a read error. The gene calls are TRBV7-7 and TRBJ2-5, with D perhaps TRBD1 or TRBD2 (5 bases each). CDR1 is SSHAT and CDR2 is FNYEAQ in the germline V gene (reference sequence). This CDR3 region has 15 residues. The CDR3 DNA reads TGTGCTAGCAGCTTAGTTGGGGGACCCACAGAGACCCAGTACTTC. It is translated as CASSLVGGPTETQYF.

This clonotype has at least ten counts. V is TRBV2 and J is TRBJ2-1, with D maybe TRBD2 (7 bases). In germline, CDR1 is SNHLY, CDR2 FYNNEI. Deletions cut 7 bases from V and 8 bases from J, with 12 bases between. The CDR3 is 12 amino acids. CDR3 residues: CASIWGGDEQFF. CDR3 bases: TGTGCCAGCATTTGGGGGGGCGATGAGCAGTTCTTC.

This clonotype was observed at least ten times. The CDR3 loop reads CASNITPGYEQYF. The CDR3 DNA sequence: TGTGCCAGCAACATCACACCGGGCTACGAGCAGTACTTC. This chain uses TRBV7-2 with TRBJ2-7; unclear D gene. Germline loops: CDR1 SGHTA, CDR2 FQGNSA. CDR3 length equals 13 residues. The germline V and J ends were trimmed by 7 bases and 3 bases, with 13 bases remaining between them. The whole variable domain, filled in from reference TRBV7-2 and TRBJ2-7, reads GAGVSQSPSNKVTEKGKDVELRCDPISGHTALYWYRQSLGQGLEFLIYFQGNSAPDKSGLPSDRFSAERTGGSVSTLTIQRTQQEDSAVYLCASNITPGYEQYFGPGTRLTVT.

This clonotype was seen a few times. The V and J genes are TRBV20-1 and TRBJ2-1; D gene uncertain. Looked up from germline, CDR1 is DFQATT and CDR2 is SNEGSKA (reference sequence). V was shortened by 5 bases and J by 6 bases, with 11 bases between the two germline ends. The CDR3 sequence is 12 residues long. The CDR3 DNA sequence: TGCAGTGCTGCCTCTAGGTCCAATGAGCAGTTCTTC. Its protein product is CSAASRSNEQFF.

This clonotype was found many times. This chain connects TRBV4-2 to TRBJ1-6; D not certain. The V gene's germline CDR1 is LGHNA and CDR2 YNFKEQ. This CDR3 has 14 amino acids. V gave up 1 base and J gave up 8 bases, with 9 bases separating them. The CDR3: CASSQGRTDSPLHF. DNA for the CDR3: TGTGCCAGCAGCCAAGGACGGACCGATTCACCCCTCCACTTT.

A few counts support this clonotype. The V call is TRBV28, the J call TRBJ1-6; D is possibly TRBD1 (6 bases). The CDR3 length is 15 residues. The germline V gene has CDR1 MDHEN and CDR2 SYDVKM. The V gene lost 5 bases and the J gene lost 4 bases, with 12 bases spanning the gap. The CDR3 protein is CASSLGGGYNSPLHF. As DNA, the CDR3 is TGTGCCAGCAGTCTAGGAGGGGGATATAATTCACCCCTCCACTTT.

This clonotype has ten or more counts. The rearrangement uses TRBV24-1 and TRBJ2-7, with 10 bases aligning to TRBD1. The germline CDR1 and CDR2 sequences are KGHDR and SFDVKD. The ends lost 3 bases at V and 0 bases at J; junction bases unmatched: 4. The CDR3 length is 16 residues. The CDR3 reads CATSDPGTGDSYEQYF. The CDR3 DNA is TGTGCCACCAGTGATCCCGGGACAGGGGACTCCTACGAGCAGTACTTC.

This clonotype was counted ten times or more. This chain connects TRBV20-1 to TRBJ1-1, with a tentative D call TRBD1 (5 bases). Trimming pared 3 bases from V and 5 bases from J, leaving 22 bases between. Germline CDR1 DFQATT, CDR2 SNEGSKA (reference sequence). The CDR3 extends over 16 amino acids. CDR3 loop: CSASRNPGTTRTEAFF. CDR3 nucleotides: TGCAGTGCTAGTAGAAATCCAGGGACTACGCGTACTGAAGCTTTCTTT.